The next 26 T cell receptor beta chains were all read from a single sample in a study of blood T cell repertoires in COVID-19. TCRdb's table, derived via immunoSEQ multiplex PCR, lists solely in-frame clones and lacks some. The sample lists about 99,000 clones, 70% to 90% seen once, with 3.1% in the top ten. The sequencing input was peripheral blood. The receptors shown here come from a man aged 50 or older in a cohort sampled during active COVID-19.

The chain recombines TRBV5-1 with TRBJ2-7; possible D gene TRBD1, 6 bases. The CDR3 is 14 residues long. Between the trimmed V and J ends, which lost 0 bases and 6 bases, there was a span of 13 bases. The germline V gene encodes CDR1 SGHRS and CDR2 YFSETQ. CDR3 protein: CASSLGTDPFEQYV. In DNA, the CDR3 is TGCGCCAGCAGCTTGGGGACAGACCCCTTCGAGCAGTACGTC.

The chain joins TRBV19 to TRBJ1-2; TRBD1 aligns across 8 bases. Trimming took 1 base from V and 3 from J; bases not matched to a gene: 10. The CDR3 sequence is 17 residues long. CDR1 is LNHDA and CDR2 is SQIVND in the germline V gene (reference sequence). This chain's CDR3 is CASSIGAQGQGYYGYTF. CDR3 bases: TGTGCCAGTAGTATAGGAGCTCAAGGACAGGGTTACTATGGCTACACCTTC.

The chain recombines TRBV4-2 with TRBJ1-4; a weak D match, TRBD1 (6 bases). Germline lookup yields CDR1 LGHNA and CDR2 YNFKEQ. CDR3 length equals 14 residues. Trimming left V 0 bases short and J 8 bases short, with 10 bases between. CDR3 amino acids: CASSQETGGEKLFF. Here the CDR3 DNA reads TGTGCCAGCAGCCAAGAGACAGGCGGGGAAAAACTGTTTTTT.

CDR3 residues: CASSPQGRGAKDTQYF. CDR3 sequence (DNA): TGCGCCAGCAGCCCTCAAGGTCGCGGGGCGAAAGATACGCAGTATTTT. The chain is built from TRBV5-1 and TRBJ2-3, with D possibly matching TRBD2 (6 bases). Per germline, CDR1 SGHRS and CDR2 YFSETQ. Deletions cut 4 bases from V and 5 bases from J, with 20 bases between. The CDR3 loop spans 16 amino acids.

This rearrangement joins TRBV15 to TRBJ1-1; D ambiguous. V gave up 0 bases and J gave up 9 bases, with 11 bases separating them. The CDR3 has 13 residues. From germline, CDR1 is LNHNV and CDR2 YYDKDF (reference sequence). The CDR3 here is CATSRDRREQAFF. Written as DNA, the CDR3 is TGTGCCACCAGCAGAGATCGTCGTGAGCAAGCTTTCTTT.

This clone occurred a few times. The chain combines TRBV9 with TRBJ1-1; D is undetermined. The CDR3 has 14 amino acids. The V end was cut by 2 bases, the J end by 5 bases, with 13 bases between. Germline V gene lookup returns CDR1 SGDLS and CDR2 YYNGEE. The CDR3 here is CASSVGGLGTEAFF. DNA for the CDR3: TGTGCCAGCAGCGTGGGAGGGCTCGGGACTGAAGCTTTCTTT.

The CDR3 region has the DNA TGTGCCAGCAGCTTGGGCCCACGGGGGACCCAGTACTTC. Its translation: CASSLGPRGTQYF. The chain employs TRBV7-9 and TRBJ2-5, with a tentative D call TRBD2 (5 bases). V lost 3 bases, J lost 7 bases, and 12 bases lay in between. The CDR3 runs 13 residues. The germline gives CDR1 SEHNR, CDR2 FQNEAQ (reference sequence).

The chain uses TRBV28 and TRBJ2-7; a possible D gene is TRBD2 (6 bases). The CDR3 has 16 amino acids. Germline V lookup: CDR1 MDHEN, CDR2 SYDVKM. Trimming cost V 5 bases and J 6 bases, with 23 bases left between them. CDR3 protein: CASSPPTGGGFGEQYV. CDR3 DNA sequence: TGTGCCAGCAGTCCCCCCACCGGTGGGGGGTTCGGCGAGCAGTACGTC.

This chain connects TRBV19 to TRBJ1-4; the D gene is possibly TRBD1 (5 bases). Trimming cost V 8 bases and J 10 bases, with 17 bases left between them. The V gene's germline CDR1 is LNHDA and CDR2 SQIVND (reference sequence). The CDR3 sequence is 13 residues long. The CDR3 region has the DNA TGTGCCAGTTCCACGGAGGGACGGGGAAAACTGTTTTTT. This encodes CASSTEGRGKLFF.

The chain couples TRBV19 to TRBJ2-5; 8 positions match TRBD1. The CDR3 has 13 residues. The germline V gene encodes CDR1 LNHDA and CDR2 SQIVND (reference sequence). V lost 5 bases and J lost 3; bases outside the gene matches: 2. CDR3 region: CASSSDREETQYF. The CDR3 DNA reads TGTGCCAGTAGTTCGGACAGGGAAGAGACCCAGTACTTC.

This sequence joins TRBV3-1 (or the pseudogene TRBV3-2) and TRBJ2-5; 12 nucleotides line up with TRBD2. The CDR3 is made up of 19 amino acids. Germline-derived CDR1 and CDR2 are LGHDT and YNNKEL (reference sequence). The trim removed 0 bases at V and 4 bases at J, leaving 12 bases unmatched. This CDR3 is CASSQDPTSGGRFVETQYF. The DNA of the CDR3 is TGTGCCAGCAGCCAAGATCCTACTAGCGGGGGGCGTTTTGTAGAGACCCAGTACTTC.

The V call is TRBV24-1, the J call TRBJ2-5, with 10 bases aligning to TRBD2. The CDR3 is 13 residues long. Germline trimming cut 6 bases from V and 3 bases from J; bases unmatched to any gene: 0. Per germline, CDR1 KGHDR and CDR2 SFDVKD. The CDR3 is CATSLAGEETQYF. In DNA, the CDR3 is TGTGCCACCAGTCTAGCGGGGGAAGAGACCCAGTACTTC.

The chain employs TRBV6-5 and TRBJ2-7, with D possibly TRBD1 on 5 matching bases. V was cut by 8 bases and J by 2 bases, with 7 bases left in between. The V gene's germline CDR1 is MNHEY and CDR2 SVGAGI. The CDR3 spans 11 residues. The CDR3 region is CASGRAYEQYV. The CDR3, as DNA: TGTGCCAGCGGCAGGGCCTACGAGCAGTACGTC.

The rearrangement uses TRBV6-5 and TRBJ1-1; the match to TRBD1 covers 9 bases. The CDR3 has 13 amino acids. The ends lost 6 bases at V and 5 bases at J; junction bases unmatched: 4. Germline CDR1 reads MNHEY; CDR2 reads SVGAGI. The CDR3 reads CASSDRGRTEAFF. CDR3 nucleotides: TGTGCCAGCAGCGACAGGGGGAGGACTGAAGCTTTCTTT.

This clone appeared a single time. The V and J genes are TRBV6-1 and TRBJ2-2; 8 nucleotides line up with TRBD2. Germline V lookup: CDR1 MNHNS, CDR2 SASEGT. J lost 5 bases, V lost 4 bases, and 9 bases had no gene match. The CDR3 consists of 16 residues. The CDR3 nucleotides read TGTGCCAGCAGTGGTTACGGTCCGGGGGGGACCGGGGAGCTGTTTTTT. It codes for CASSGYGPGGTGELFF.

This chain uses TRBV7-2 with TRBJ2-2; 9 bases fit TRBD1. CDR3 length equals 14 residues. Germline V gives CDR1 SGHTA, CDR2 FQGNSA. V trimming: 6 bases; J trimming: 7 bases; junction bases outside the gene matches: 6. CDR3 sequence (DNA): TGTGCCAGCAGTCCGACAGGGGGGATCGGGGAGCTGTTTTTT. Translated, it gives CASSPTGGIGELFF.

This chain uses TRBV18 with TRBJ1-4; TRBD1 aligns across 8 bases. The CDR3 spans 15 residues. V trimming: 2 bases; J trimming: 5 bases; junction bases outside the gene matches: 4. Per germline, CDR1 KGHSH and CDR2 LQKENI. The CDR3 bases are TGTGCCAGCTCACCATACCGGGACAGGAATGAAAAACTGTTTTTT. Amino acid sequence: CASSPYRDRNEKLFF. Complete variable domain (other parts from reference TRBV18 and TRBJ1-4): NAGVMQNPRHLVRRRGQEARLRCSPMKGHSHVYWYRQLPEEGLKFMVYLQKENIIDESGMPKERFSAEFPKEGPSILRIQQVVRGDSAAYFCASSPYRDRNEKLFFGSGTQLSVL.

Worth noting for this clone: This sample includes further DNA sequences coding for the same CDR3. The chain is built from TRBV7-9 and TRBJ2-2; 8 nucleotides match TRBD1. The CDR3 consists of 15 residues. Germline CDR1 and CDR2: SEHNR and FQNEAQ (reference sequence). J lost 2 bases, V lost 3 bases, and 2 bases had no gene match. The CDR3 here is CASSFGQGNTGELFF. DNA of the CDR3: TGTGCCAGCAGCTTCGGACAGGGCAACACCGGGGAGCTGTTTTTT.

The chain combines TRBV20-1 with TRBJ2-3, with 11 bases identical to TRBD2. The V gene's germline CDR1 is DFQATT and CDR2 SNEGSKA (reference sequence). Trimming removed 3 bases from V and 4 bases from J; junction bases left unmatched: 3. The CDR3 has 14 amino acids. This CDR3 is CSASILAGADTQYF. The CDR3 nucleotides read TGCAGTGCTAGTATACTAGCGGGGGCAGATACGCAGTATTTT.

The V call is TRBV6-2 or TRBV6-3, the J call TRBJ2-1; 11 positions agree with TRBD2. V was pared by 5 bases and J by 4 bases, with 7 bases of the junction left unmatched. The length of the CDR3 is 16 residues. CDR1 is MNHEY and CDR2 is SVGEGT in the germline V gene. Written as DNA, the CDR3 is TGTGCCAGCAGTGACCTACTAGCGGGGGAGTACAATGAGCAGTTCTTC. Residues: CASSDLLAGEYNEQFF.

The DNA for the CDR3 is TGTGCCAGCTCACGAACCAGCGCCCTTTCAGATACGCAGTATTTT. It yields the protein CASSRTSALSDTQYF. This chain links TRBV18 with TRBJ2-3; D remains unclear. CDR1 and CDR2 from the germline V gene are KGHSH and LQKENI. This CDR3 spans 15 amino acids. V was shortened by 4 bases and J by 4 bases, with 15 bases between the two germline ends.

The chain uses TRBV28 and TRBJ1-4; 7 bases are a match to TRBD1. The CDR3 runs 15 residues. Germline lookup yields CDR1 MDHEN and CDR2 SYDVKM. The ends lost 6 bases at V and 5 bases at J; junction bases unmatched: 9. This chain's CDR3 is CASSNRGQKNEKLFF. The CDR3 nucleotides read TGTGCCAGCAGCAACCGGGGACAGAAAAATGAAAAACTGTTTTTT.

This clone was seen a single time. The CDR3: CASRKGADTQYF. The CDR3 bases are TGTGCCAGTAGAAAGGGAGCCGATACGCAGTATTTT. The chain combines TRBV19 with TRBJ2-3; D perhaps matches TRBD2 (5 bases). The V end lost 6 bases, the J end lost 6 bases, and 10 bases lay between the germline ends. The CDR3 is 12 residues long. From germline, CDR1 is LNHDA and CDR2 SQIVND (reference sequence).

The chain uses TRBV7-2 and TRBJ1-4; 8 positions match TRBD1. The CDR3 has 13 residues. With V trimmed by 4 bases and J by 11 bases, 6 bases remained unmatched. Germline values: CDR1 SGHTA, CDR2 FQGNSA. The CDR3 spells CASSSRTGWKLFF. CDR3 nucleotide sequence: TGTGCCAGCAGCTCTAGGACAGGGTGGAAACTGTTTTTT.

The chain carries TRBV7-8 and TRBJ2-3; D might be TRBD2 (5 bases). V shed 5 bases and J shed 5 bases, with 17 bases lying between them. CDR3 length: 15 amino acids. Germline-derived CDR1 and CDR2 are SGHVS and FQNEAQ. CDR3 nucleotides: TGTGCCAGCAGCAACCCCGGGGTTCCACGAGATACGCAGTATTTT. It codes for CASSNPGVPRDTQYF.

This clone was observed a handful of times. The chain uses TRBV24-1 and TRBJ2-1, with a weak D call TRBD1 (8 bases). The germline V and J ends were trimmed by 7 bases and 9 bases, with 18 bases remaining between them. Per the germline V gene, CDR1 is KGHDR and CDR2 is SFDVKD. The CDR3 is 14 amino acids. The CDR3 nucleotides are TGTGCCACCAGCGGACAGGGAACGGGGGGTGAGCAGTTCTTC. Translated: CATSGQGTGGEQFF.